The entry below describes one T cell receptor (beta chain). In germline, CDR1 is MNHNY, CDR2 SVGAGI (reference sequence). V shed 6 bases and J shed 5 bases, with 14 bases lying between them. The CDR3 has 14 amino acids. Profiled with immunoSEQ multiplex PCR; TCRdb holds only in-frame clones, not every one. The profile covers about 610,000 clones, with around 97% appearing a single time and 0.055% to 0.07% taken by the ten largest. This record belongs to a study of shared clonotypes between healthy human individuals. The sequenced sample consisted of naive CD4+ T cells sorted from blood. Subset defined: CD45RA+ positively selected. The clonotype was recovered from a woman aged 25 to 39 in good health. J is TRBJ2-1 and V is TRBV6-6; TRBD2 is a possible D gene (5 bases). CDR3 sequence reads: CASRTSGYHNEQFF. For the CDR3, the DNA is TGTGCCAGCAGAACGAGCGGTTACCACAATGAGCAGTTCTTC.